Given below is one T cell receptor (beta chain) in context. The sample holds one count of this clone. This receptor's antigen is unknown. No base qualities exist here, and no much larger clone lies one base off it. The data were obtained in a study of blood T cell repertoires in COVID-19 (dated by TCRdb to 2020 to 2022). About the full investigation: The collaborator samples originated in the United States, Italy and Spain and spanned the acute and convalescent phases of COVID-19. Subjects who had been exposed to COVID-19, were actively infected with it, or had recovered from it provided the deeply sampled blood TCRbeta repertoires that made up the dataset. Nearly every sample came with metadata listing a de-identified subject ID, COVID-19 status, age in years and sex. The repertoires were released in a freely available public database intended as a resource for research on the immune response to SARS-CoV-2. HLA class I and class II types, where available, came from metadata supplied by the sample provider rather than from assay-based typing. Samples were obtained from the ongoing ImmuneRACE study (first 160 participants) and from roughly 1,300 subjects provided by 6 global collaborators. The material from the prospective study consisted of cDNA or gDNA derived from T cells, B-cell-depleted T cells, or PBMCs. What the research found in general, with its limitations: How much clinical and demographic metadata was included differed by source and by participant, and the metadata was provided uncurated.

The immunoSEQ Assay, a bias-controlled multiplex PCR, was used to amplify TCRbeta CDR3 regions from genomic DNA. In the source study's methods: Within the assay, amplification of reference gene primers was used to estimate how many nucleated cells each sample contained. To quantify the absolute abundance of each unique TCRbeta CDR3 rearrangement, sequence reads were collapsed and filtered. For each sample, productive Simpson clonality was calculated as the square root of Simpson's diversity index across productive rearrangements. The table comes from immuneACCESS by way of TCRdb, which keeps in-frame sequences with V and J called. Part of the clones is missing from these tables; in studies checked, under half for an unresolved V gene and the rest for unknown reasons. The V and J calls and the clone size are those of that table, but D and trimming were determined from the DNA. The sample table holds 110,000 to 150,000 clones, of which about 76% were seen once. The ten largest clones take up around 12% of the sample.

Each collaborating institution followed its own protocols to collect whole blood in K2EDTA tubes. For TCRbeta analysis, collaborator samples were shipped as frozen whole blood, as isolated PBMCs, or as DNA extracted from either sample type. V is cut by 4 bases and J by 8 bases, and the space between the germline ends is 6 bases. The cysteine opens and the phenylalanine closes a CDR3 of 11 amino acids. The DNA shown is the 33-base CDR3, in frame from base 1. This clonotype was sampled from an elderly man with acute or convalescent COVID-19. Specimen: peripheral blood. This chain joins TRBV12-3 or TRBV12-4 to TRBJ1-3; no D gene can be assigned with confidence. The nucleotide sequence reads TGTGCCAGCAGTTATACAGACACCATATATTTT. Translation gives CASSYTDTIYF.